The rows below give T cell receptor beta chains drawn from one sample of a study of prognosis after radiotherapy for stage I lung cancer. TCRdb itself ran the multiplex PCR reads through MiXCR, one entry per CDR3 protein. The table shows fewer than 50,000 distinct CDR3 sequences, with approximately 24% occurring only once. Sample: PBMCs, taken before or after stereotactic body radiation therapy (not recorded which). These receptors were taken from a donor aged 50 or older with non-small cell lung cancer. CDR3s include the opening cysteine and the closing phenylalanine or tryptophan. Each record gives: J gene, clone size, D gene, V gene, CDR3 protein, CDR3 DNA. A D gene is named only where the DNA matches it firmly. Size tells how often a clone was seen (once, few, many) or the class of an expanded clone, and some rows leave it out.

j_call: TRBJ2-5; clone_size: many; d_call: .; v_call: TRBV19; cdr3_aa: CASSILGALQETQYF; cdr3_nt: TGTGCCAGTAGTATACTAGGGGCTCTCCAAGAGACCCAGTACTTC
j_call: TRBJ2-2; clone_size: many; d_call: .; v_call: TRBV11-2; cdr3_aa: CASRMGLTNTGELFF; cdr3_nt: TGTGCCAGCAGAATGGGACTGACTAACACCGGGGAGCTGTTTTTT
j_call: TRBJ2-1; clone_size: many; d_call: TRBD2; v_call: TRBV20-1; cdr3_aa: CSASPLAGEGREQFF; cdr3_nt: TGCAGTGCCTCCCCCCTAGCGGGAGAAGGCCGCGAGCAGTTCTTC
j_call: TRBJ2-1; clone_size: many; d_call: .; v_call: TRBV20-1; cdr3_aa: CSARNDGYNEQFF; cdr3_nt: TGCAGTGCTAGGAATGACGGCTACAATGAGCAGTTCTTC
j_call: TRBJ2-3; clone_size: many; d_call: TRBD2; v_call: TRBV19; cdr3_aa: CASSIAGGNTDTQYF; cdr3_nt: TGTGCCAGTAGTATAGCGGGGGGTAACACAGATACGCAGTATTTT
j_call: TRBJ2-7; clone_size: many; d_call: .; v_call: TRBV2; cdr3_aa: CASSQAYEQYF; cdr3_nt: TGTGCCAGCAGTCAAGCCTACGAGCAGTACTTC
j_call: TRBJ1-1; clone_size: many; d_call: .; v_call: TRBV11-2; cdr3_aa: CASSLRGSDPMNTEAFF; cdr3_nt: TGTGCCAGCAGTCTTCGGGGGTCTGACCCCATGAACACTGAAGCTTTCTTT
j_call: TRBJ2-1; clone_size: .; d_call: TRBD2; v_call: TRBV7-2; cdr3_aa: CDSSHSGGGAYNEQLF; cdr3_nt: TGTGACAGCAGCCATTCCGGCGGGGGGGCGTACAATGAGCAGTTATTC
j_call: TRBJ2-2; clone_size: .; d_call: .; v_call: TRBV5-4; cdr3_aa: CASSSTSGTTGELFF; cdr3_nt: TGTGCCAGCAGCTCCACCTCAGGGACCACCGGGGAGCTGTTTTTT
j_call: TRBJ2-7; clone_size: many; d_call: .; v_call: TRBV7-8; cdr3_aa: CASSLRGRGAGSYEQYF; cdr3_nt: TGTGCCAGCAGCCTCCGAGGGAGGGGGGCCGGCTCCTACGAGCAGTACTTC
j_call: TRBJ2-7; clone_size: many; d_call: TRBD1; v_call: TRBV28; cdr3_aa: CASSSPRTGKTYEQYF; cdr3_nt: TGTGCCAGCAGTTCCCCCCGGACAGGGAAAACCTACGAGCAGTACTTC
j_call: TRBJ1-2; clone_size: .; d_call: TRBD1; v_call: TRBV29-1; cdr3_aa: CSVLTGDGYTF; cdr3_nt: TGCAGCGTGTTGACAGGGGATGGCTACACCTTC
j_call: TRBJ1-1; clone_size: many; d_call: TRBD1; v_call: TRBV2; cdr3_aa: CASSGDRTNTEAFF; cdr3_nt: TGTGCCAGCAGTGGGGACAGAACGAACACTGAAGCTTTCTTT
j_call: TRBJ2-3; clone_size: many; d_call: .; v_call: TRBV28; cdr3_aa: CASTSGTDTQYF; cdr3_nt: TGTGCCAGCACTTCAGGGACGGATACGCAGTATTTT
j_call: TRBJ1-2; clone_size: many; d_call: .; v_call: TRBV5-1; cdr3_aa: CASSLMSEKNYGYTF; cdr3_nt: TGCGCCAGCAGCTTAATGAGCGAGAAGAACTATGGCTACACCTTC
j_call: TRBJ2-7; clone_size: many; d_call: .; v_call: TRBV6-2/TRBV6-3; cdr3_aa: CASTLTRVVSYEQYF; cdr3_nt: TGTGCCAGCACCCTGACACGAGTCGTCTCCTACGAGCAGTACTTC
j_call: TRBJ2-7; clone_size: many; d_call: .; v_call: TRBV20-1; cdr3_aa: CSAGGGQVPDEQYF; cdr3_nt: TGCAGTGCTGGCGGGGGACAAGTCCCCGACGAGCAGTACTTC
j_call: TRBJ1-2; clone_size: many; d_call: .; v_call: TRBV16; cdr3_aa: CASSQGTGYGYTF; cdr3_nt: TGTGCCAGCAGCCAAGGGACGGGGTATGGCTACACCTTC
j_call: TRBJ2-2; clone_size: .; d_call: TRBD2; v_call: TRBV11-2; cdr3_aa: CASSLWASGRAGQLFF; cdr3_nt: TGTGCCAGCAGCTTATGGGCTAGCGGGAGGGCCGGGCAGCTGTTTTTT
j_call: TRBJ1-1; clone_size: many; d_call: TRBD1; v_call: TRBV9; cdr3_aa: CASSAGRGLNTEAFF; cdr3_nt: TGTGCCAGCAGCGCAGGCAGGGGGCTGAACACTGAAGCTTTCTTT
j_call: TRBJ2-3; clone_size: many; d_call: TRBD2; v_call: TRBV19; cdr3_aa: CASSTERGGVTQYF; cdr3_nt: TGTGCCAGTAGTACCGAGCGGGGGGGCGTTACGCAGTATTTT
j_call: TRBJ2-2; clone_size: many; d_call: .; v_call: TRBV5-6; cdr3_aa: CASSLGFMGTGELFF; cdr3_nt: TGTGCCAGCAGCTTGGGATTCATGGGCACCGGGGAGCTGTTTTTT
j_call: TRBJ2-7; clone_size: many; d_call: TRBD1; v_call: TRBV12-3/TRBV12-4; cdr3_aa: CASSPTGGGGDSYEQYF; cdr3_nt: TGTGCCAGCAGTCCAACAGGGGGCGGTGGGGACTCCTACGAGCAGTACTTC
j_call: TRBJ2-1; clone_size: .; d_call: .; v_call: TRBV24-1; cdr3_aa: CATSRGSYNEQFF; cdr3_nt: TGTGCCACCAGCAGGGGTTCCTACAATGAGCAGTTCTTC
j_call: TRBJ2-2; clone_size: many; d_call: .; v_call: TRBV12-3/TRBV12-4; cdr3_aa: CASAPEGVTGELFF; cdr3_nt: TGTGCCAGCGCTCCGGAGGGGGTAACCGGGGAGCTGTTTTTT
j_call: TRBJ2-1; clone_size: .; d_call: .; v_call: TRBV28; cdr3_aa: CASSRQNLFF; cdr3_nt: TGTGCCAGCAGCCGACAGAACCTGTTCTTC
j_call: TRBJ1-1; clone_size: .; d_call: TRBD1; v_call: TRBV14; cdr3_aa: CVSSARQGLGEAFF; cdr3_nt: TGTGTCAGCAGCGCCAGACAGGGGCTGGGTGAAGCTTTCTTT
j_call: TRBJ2-3; clone_size: many; d_call: TRBD2; v_call: TRBV3-1; cdr3_aa: CASSQGLAATDTQYF; cdr3_nt: TGTGCCAGCAGCCAGGGACTAGCGGCCACAGATACGCAGTATTTT
j_call: TRBJ1-4; clone_size: many; d_call: .; v_call: TRBV6-5; cdr3_aa: CASSYSFEANEKLFF; cdr3_nt: TGTGCCAGCAGTTACTCGTTTGAGGCTAATGAAAAACTGTTTTTT
j_call: TRBJ2-5; clone_size: .; d_call: .; v_call: TRBV7-9; cdr3_aa: CDSSLGETQYF; cdr3_nt: TGTGACAGCAGCTTAGGGGAGACACAGTACTTC
j_call: TRBJ2-1; clone_size: many; d_call: .; v_call: TRBV24-1; cdr3_aa: CATSDPGRNEQFF; cdr3_nt: TGTGCCACCAGTGACCCGGGACGCAATGAGCAGTTCTTC
j_call: TRBJ2-7; clone_size: many; d_call: .; v_call: TRBV4-2; cdr3_aa: CASSQRMNTAYEQYF; cdr3_nt: TGTGCCAGCAGCCAAAGGATGAACACAGCCTACGAGCAGTACTTC
j_call: TRBJ1-1; clone_size: many; d_call: .; v_call: TRBV3-1; cdr3_aa: CASSPGGNTEAFF; cdr3_nt: TGTGCCAGCAGCCCGGGAGGGAACACTGAAGCTTTCTTT
j_call: TRBJ2-5; clone_size: many; d_call: .; v_call: TRBV30; cdr3_aa: CAWSTGRQTQYF; cdr3_nt: TGTGCCTGGAGTACAGGGAGGCAGACCCAGTACTTC
j_call: TRBJ2-7; clone_size: many; d_call: .; v_call: TRBV11-3; cdr3_aa: CASSNGWGLHF; cdr3_nt: TGTGCCAGCAGTAATGGTTGGGGCCTGCACTTC
j_call: TRBJ2-5; clone_size: many; d_call: .; v_call: TRBV9; cdr3_aa: CASSGGRQETQYF; cdr3_nt: TGTGCCAGCAGCGGGGGCCGACAAGAGACCCAGTACTTC
j_call: TRBJ1-1; clone_size: many; d_call: .; v_call: TRBV30; cdr3_aa: CAWSLQGDTEAFF; cdr3_nt: TGTGCCTGGAGTCTACAGGGTGACACTGAAGCTTTCTTT
j_call: TRBJ2-1; clone_size: many; d_call: .; v_call: TRBV2; cdr3_aa: CASRGLNNEQFF; cdr3_nt: TGTGCCAGCAGAGGACTAAACAATGAGCAGTTCTTC
j_call: TRBJ2-7; clone_size: many; d_call: .; v_call: TRBV7-6; cdr3_aa: CASSLEGDEQYF; cdr3_nt: TGTGCCAGCAGCTTAGAGGGCGACGAGCAGTACTTC
j_call: TRBJ2-2; clone_size: many; d_call: TRBD2; v_call: TRBV5-6; cdr3_aa: CASSPYGTSGKTGELFF; cdr3_nt: TGTGCCAGCAGCCCTTACGGGACTAGCGGGAAAACCGGGGAGCTGTTTTTT
j_call: TRBJ1-4; clone_size: many; d_call: TRBD1; v_call: TRBV11-2; cdr3_aa: CASSLVAGGATNEKLFF; cdr3_nt: TGTGCCAGCAGCTTAGTTGCAGGGGGAGCAACTAATGAAAAACTGTTTTTT
j_call: TRBJ1-2; clone_size: many; d_call: TRBD1; v_call: TRBV7-2; cdr3_aa: CASSWTGGNYGYTF; cdr3_nt: TGTGCCAGCAGCTGGACAGGGGGAAACTATGGCTACACCTTC
j_call: TRBJ2-3; clone_size: many; d_call: .; v_call: TRBV28; cdr3_aa: CASSLAAVFTDTQYF; cdr3_nt: TGTGCCAGCAGTTTAGCGGCAGTATTCACAGATACGCAGTATTTT
j_call: TRBJ2-7; clone_size: many; d_call: .; v_call: TRBV27; cdr3_aa: CASSLSPGDYEQYF; cdr3_nt: TGTGCCAGCAGTTTATCCCCAGGGGACTACGAGCAGTACTTC
j_call: TRBJ1-2; clone_size: many; d_call: .; v_call: TRBV5-4; cdr3_aa: CASSLQQGPYGYTF; cdr3_nt: TGTGCCAGCAGCTTGCAACAGGGCCCCTATGGCTACACCTTC
j_call: TRBJ2-2; clone_size: few; d_call: TRBD1; v_call: TRBV9; cdr3_aa: CASSAWDRGGGGELFF; cdr3_nt: TGTGCCAGCAGCGCTTGGGACAGGGGTGGGGGCGGGGAGCTGTTTTTT
j_call: TRBJ1-1; clone_size: many; d_call: TRBD1; v_call: TRBV18; cdr3_aa: CASSRDSVRTEAFF; cdr3_nt: TGTGCCAGCTCACGGGACAGTGTGAGAACTGAAGCTTTCTTT
j_call: TRBJ2-1; clone_size: many; d_call: .; v_call: TRBV30; cdr3_aa: CAWSVSGFNEQFF; cdr3_nt: TGTGCCTGGAGTGTATCAGGGTTCAATGAGCAGTTCTTC
j_call: TRBJ2-1; clone_size: many; d_call: TRBD1; v_call: TRBV4-1; cdr3_aa: CASSQESLSWGQVDNEQFF; cdr3_nt: TGCGCCAGCAGCCAAGAGTCCCTATCGTGGGGACAGGTCGACAATGAGCAGTTCTTC
j_call: TRBJ2-1; clone_size: .; d_call: TRBD2; v_call: TRBV29-1; cdr3_aa: CSVTKGVAGGFSYNEQFF; cdr3_nt: TGCAGCGTTACGAAGGGAGTAGCGGGAGGGTTCTCCTACAATGAGCAGTTCTTC
j_call: TRBJ2-7; clone_size: many; d_call: .; v_call: TRBV6-2/TRBV6-3; cdr3_aa: CASSVLGGQASPYEQYF; cdr3_nt: TGTGCCAGCAGTGTACTCGGAGGGCAGGCCTCTCCCTACGAGCAGTACTTC
j_call: TRBJ2-3; clone_size: many; d_call: .; v_call: TRBV6-4; cdr3_aa: CASLQDSTDTQYF; cdr3_nt: TGTGCCAGCCTGCAGGACTCGACAGATACGCAGTATTTT
j_call: TRBJ2-1; clone_size: many; d_call: .; v_call: TRBV12-5; cdr3_aa: CASANSGKTYNEQFF; cdr3_nt: TGTGCTAGTGCTAATAGCGGCAAGACCTACAATGAGCAGTTCTTC